Detailed here is one TCR beta chain. Its specific antigen is unknown. It has no much larger one-base neighbor in the sample; base qualities were not kept. The library was produced with the immunoSEQ multiplex PCR assay. TCRdb retrieved this table from immuneACCESS and kept in-frame rearrangements only. Not all clones are present; in checked studies, unresolved V genes account for under half, and no reason is known for the remainder. Counted in this sample were about 66,000 clones; about 85% of them appeared once. The ten largest make up about 4% of the sample. The data belong to a study of radiotherapy plus CTLA-4 blockade in lung cancer (dated by TCRdb to between 2017 and 2018). Looking at the study overall: Among the enrolled patients, 15% to 20% had an objective response, and approximately 33% reached disease control.

Overall study outcomes, separate from this receptor: Early dynamic changes in blood T cell clones, together with increased serum interferon-beta after radiation, were reported as the strongest predictors of response. After treatment with radiotherapy and ipilimumab, TCR clones that came from tumors expanded in the peripheral blood.

The study tested focal radiation therapy combined with CTLA-4 blockade (ipilimumab) in patients with chemo-refractory metastatic non-small-cell lung cancer. The CDR3 starts with the cysteine, ends with the phenylalanine, and has 16 residues. The sequence is cut down to CDR3 DNA, 48 bases in frame from base 1. Reading the germline V gene (reference sequence) gives CDR1 WNHNN and CDR2 SYGVQD. V loses 5 bases at its end and J loses 0 bases; junction bases beyond the gene matches: 5. The chain is made from TRBV10-1 and TRBJ2-2; 8 middle bases align to TRBD2. The clonotype was recovered from a human donor with non-small cell lung cancer who had a partial response to radiotherapy plus ipilimumab. Sequenced here: peripheral blood, sampled from a patient treated with radiotherapy plus ipilimumab. The DNA sequence is given as TGCGCCAGCAGTCCGACTAGCGCCACGAACACCGGGGAGCTGTTTTTT. This translates into CASSPTSATNTGELFF.